These 7 T cell receptor beta chains were all obtained from the same sample, sequenced in a study of a mutant IDH1 vaccine in newly diagnosed glioma. Time point denoted: week 11, during vaccination. Doses comprised 300 ug of mutant IDH1 20-mer peptide each, plus topical imiquimod. Sequenced by immunoSEQ multiplex PCR; TCRdb stores in-frame clones only, minus some. The sample comprises over 60,000 clones, around 91% of which are singletons, and less than 2% rests with the top ten. Antigens for these TCRs are unknown. The sample in question was PBMCs, obtained from a glioma patient whose treatment included an IDH1 peptide vaccine. The receptor source for this set is a middle-aged man with glioma.

The genes are TRBV5-1 and TRBJ2-3; D ambiguous. V was pared by 6 bases and J by 6 bases, with 20 bases between. CDR1 SGHRS and CDR2 YFSETQ come from the germline V gene. This CDR3 region has 15 residues. CDR3 in amino acids: CASKTLGSLGDTQYF. CDR3 in DNA: TGCGCCAGCAAAACCTTGGGCAGCTTAGGGGATACGCAGTATTTT.

The genes are TRBV4-3 and TRBJ1-3, with unresolved D. CDR1 LGHNA and CDR2 YSLEER come from the germline V gene. CDR3 length: 15 residues. The V end lost 1 base, the J end lost 1 base, and 8 bases lay between the germline ends. The CDR3: CASSQGRYSGNTIYF. DNA for the CDR3: TGCGCCAGCAGCCAAGGACGGTATTCTGGAAACACCATATATTTT.

The CDR3 loop is CASSKVRDCTGELFF. The CDR3 DNA reads as TGTGCCAGCAGCAAAGTCAGGGATTGCACCGGGGAGCTGTTTTTT. V usage is TRBV21-1 and J usage is TRBJ2-2; TRBD1, the D gene given by the table, was not confirmed from the DNA. TRBV21-1 is deemed a pseudogene. The CDR3 covers 15 residues.

This chain uses TRBV29-1 with TRBJ2-7, with D maybe TRBD1 (6 bases). V lost 4 bases and J lost 3, with 19 bases in between. The CDR3 is 15 residues long. The germline CDR1 and CDR2 sequences are SQVTM and ANQGSEA. The CDR3 coding sequence is TGCAGCGTTGGCAAACAGGGAATTAGGGTCTACGAGCAGTACTTC. This sequence encodes CSVGKQGIRVYEQYF.

This chain uses TRBV7-8 with TRBJ2-3, with D possibly being TRBD2 (5 bases). Per the germline V gene, CDR1 is SGHVS and CDR2 is FQNEAQ. CDR3 length: 14 amino acids. Between the trimmed V and J ends, which lost 4 bases and 4 bases, there was a span of 12 bases. CDR3 residues: CASSSGVDSDTQYF. The CDR3 coding sequence is TGTGCCAGCAGCTCAGGCGTGGACTCAGATACGCAGTATTTT.

This chain uses TRBV4-1 with TRBJ2-6, with no clear D. The CDR3 is 17 residues long. Trimming removed 0 bases from V and 0 bases from J, with 9 bases in between. Germline-derived CDR1 and CDR2 are MGHRA and YSYEKL. CDR3 residues: CASSQEGRPSGANVLTF. CDR3 coding DNA: TGCGCCAGCAGCCAAGAAGGTCGGCCCTCTGGGGCCAACGTCCTGACTTTC.

This clone came up once. A junction end diverges from the germline sequence, so it may reflect a read error. This CDR3 reads CASSPPGSLLYF. The CDR3 nucleotides read TGTGCTAGCAGTCCCCCGGGCTCGTTATTGTACTTC. The chain recombines TRBV7-7 with TRBJ2-5; D remains unclear. Germline values: CDR1 SSHAT, CDR2 FNYEAQ (reference sequence). The CDR3 runs 12 residues.